This TCR beta chain derives from a study of blood T cell repertoires in COVID-19. TCRdb's table, derived via immunoSEQ multiplex PCR, lists solely in-frame clones and lacks some. The table lists under 200,000 clones, around 80% of them singletons. This CDR3 is 14 amino acids long. V lost 7 bases to trimming and J lost 3 bases; unmatched junction nucleotides: 6. Germline CDR1 is SGHTA and CDR2 is FQGNSA. The genes are TRBV7-2 and TRBJ2-3; 8 bases agree with TRBD2. Sequences were obtained from PBMCs or T cells enriched from blood (not recorded which). The sequence was collected from a woman in her sixties or seventies in a cohort exposed to, infected with or recovered from COVID-19 (not recorded which). This chain's CDR3 is CASKAGGGTDTQYF. The CDR3 coding sequence is TGTGCCAGCAAGGCGGGAGGAGGGACAGATACGCAGTATTTT. The whole variable domain, filled in from reference TRBV7-2 and TRBJ2-3, reads GAGVSQSPSNKVTEKGKDVELRCDPISGHTALYWYRQSLGQGLEFLIYFQGNSAPDKSGLPSDRFSAERTGGSVSTLTIQRTQQEDSAVYLCASKAGGGTDTQYFGPGTRLTVL.